This TCR beta chain came from a study of blood T cell repertoires in COVID-19. Overall study: COVID-19 samples collected from the United States, Italy and Spain covered acute and convalescent phases. Sample material is recorded as cDNA or gDNA derived from T cells, B-cell-depleted T cells, or PBMCs.

Authors' methods: Counts of nucleated cells, estimated from reference gene primer amplification, were obtained. Assay: immunoSEQ multiplex PCR; the TCRdb copy retains only in-frame clones and omits some. The V and J calls and clone size were taken over from that table, and D and trimming were inferred from the DNA. The sample carries fewer than 150,000 clones, approximately 86% recorded once. This CDR3 has 16 amino acids. With 1 base removed from V and 0 bases from J, the gap between germline ends came to 10 bases. Germline V gene lookup returns CDR1 LNHDA and CDR2 SQIVND (reference sequence). The TCR originated in a woman between 45 and 60 years old who had recovered from COVID-19. The chain uses TRBV19 and TRBJ2-1; D ambiguous. What was sequenced was peripheral blood. CDR3 in amino acids: CASSIGSYRSYNEQFF. In nucleotides, the CDR3 is TGTGCCAGTAGTATAGGAAGCTACCGCTCCTACAATGAGCAGTTCTTC.